One T cell receptor beta chain is described in this entry. Its antigen is not known. This entry comes from a study of cytomegalovirus exposure and HLA in healthy donors. Study details: An analysis done earlier identified about 120 million unique TCR beta sequences from 190 million or so T cells.

CDR3 length equals 12 residues. The J segment lost 4 bases and the V segment lost 5 bases, leaving 2 bases of the junction unmatched. Germline V gives CDR1 GTSNPN, CDR2 SVGIG (reference sequence). PCR amplification relied on 60 Vbeta primers (plus 13 Jbeta primers). This table comes from immunoSEQ multiplex PCR, and its TCRdb copy is limited to in-frame clones, with some not included. Altogether 150,000 to 250,000 clones are present, roughly 72% being singletons, with the ten largest covering about 1.9%. Study-wide results and limits: Some TCR beta chains (roughly 160 of them) were listed as cytomegalovirus-associated. Usually a TCR sequence was rare, but some public TCRs were found in many donors.

The chain uses TRBV30 and TRBJ1-1, with 9 bases that match TRBD1. This TCR came from a man under 40 in good health and CMV-seronegative. Sequenced: PBMCs. CDR3 nucleotide sequence: TGTGCCTGGGGGACAGGGCCCACTGAAGCTTTCTTT. Amino acids: CAWGTGPTEAFF.